This TCR beta chain was recovered during a study of shared clonotypes between healthy human individuals. General observations from the study: Estimated richness was generally greater in naive than memory subsets. Generation probabilities were higher for clonotypes shared across all four sorted-subset donors than for unshared ones.

Those who donated, Caucasian adults without exception, all lived in Nashville, Tennessee. Concerning this clone itself: Its specificity is unknown.

Sequencing used immunoSEQ multiplex PCR; TCRdb keeps in-frame clones, though not all of them. Of roughly 1.5 million clones in the sample, under 99% are singletons; the top ten hold 0.45%. This CDR3 contains 15 residues. Germline-derived CDR1 and CDR2 are LGHNA and YSLEER. Trimming at V came to 3 bases and at J to 2 bases, leaving 5 bases not matched to a gene. The chain has TRBV4-3 and TRBJ2-7; 9 bases agree with TRBD2. Sequenced: naive CD4+ T cells sorted from blood. As to subset: CD45RA+ positively selected. The sequence derives from a man aged 25-40 years in good health. Written as DNA, the CDR3 is TGCGCCAGCAGCCATAGCGGGAGAGGTGCCTACGAGCAGTACTTC. This encodes CASSHSGRGAYEQYF.